This note documents a single T cell receptor (beta chain) sequence. This sample is drawn from a study of control samples from healthy donors and cancer patients. This CDR3 has 14 residues. The trim removed 4 bases at V and 2 bases at J, leaving 4 bases unmatched. Germline loops: CDR1 LGHDT, CDR2 YNNKEL (reference sequence). Clones were sequenced by immunoSEQ multiplex PCR, and TCRdb holds only the in-frame ones, with some missing. The sample carries under 20,000 clones, approximately 86% recorded once. Sequenced sample: PBMCs. This clonotype originated in an older woman with colorectal cancer. The chain joins TRBV3-1 (or the pseudogene TRBV3-2) to TRBJ2-7; 8 bases map to TRBD1. This chain's CDR3 is CASSPGQGPYEQYF. CDR3 nucleotide sequence: TGTGCCAGCAGCCCTGGACAGGGACCCTACGAGCAGTACTTC.